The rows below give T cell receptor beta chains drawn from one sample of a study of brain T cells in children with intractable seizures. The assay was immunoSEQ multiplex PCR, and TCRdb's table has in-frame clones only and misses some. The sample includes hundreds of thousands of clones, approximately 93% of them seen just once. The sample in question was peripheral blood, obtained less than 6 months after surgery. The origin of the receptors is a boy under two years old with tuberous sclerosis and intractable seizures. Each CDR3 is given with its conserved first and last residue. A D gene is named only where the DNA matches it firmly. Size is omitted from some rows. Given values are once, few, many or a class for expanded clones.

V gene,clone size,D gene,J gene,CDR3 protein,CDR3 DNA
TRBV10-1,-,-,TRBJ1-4,CASRSKDIPSGGTNEKLFF,TGCGCCAGCCGATCCAAAGACATCCCATCCGGGGGAACTAATGAAAAACTGTTTTTT
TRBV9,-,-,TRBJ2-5,CASSGGTLGGETQYF,TGTGCCAGCAGCGGAGGGACGCTGGGAGGAGAGACCCAGTACTTC
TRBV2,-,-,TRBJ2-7,CASSGQGGGEFLYEQYF,TGTGCCAGCAGTGGACAGGGAGGCGGGGAATTTCTCTACGAGCAGTACTTC
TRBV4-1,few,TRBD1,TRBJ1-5,CASSQVLGQGGQPQHF,TGCGCCAGCAGCCAAGTCTTAGGACAGGGTGGACAGCCCCAGCATTTT
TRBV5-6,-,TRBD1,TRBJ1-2,CASSPPSQGASGGYTF,TGTGCCAGCAGCCCTCCGAGTCAGGGGGCGTCGGGGGGCTACACCTTC
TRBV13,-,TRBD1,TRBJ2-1,CASSLGLRTGGKNEQFF,TGTGCCAGCAGCTTGGGACTCAGGACAGGGGGTAAGAATGAGCAGTTCTTC
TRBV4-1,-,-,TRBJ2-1,CASSLTRLGVNEQFF,TGCGCCAGCAGCCTCACCCGACTAGGTGTCAATGAGCAGTTCTTC
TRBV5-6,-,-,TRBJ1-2,CASSYRYYGYTF,TGTGCCAGCAGCTACAGGTACTATGGCTACACCTTC
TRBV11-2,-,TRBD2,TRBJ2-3,CASSLDLASGGVDTQYF,TGTGCCAGCAGCTTAGATCTGGCTAGCGGGGGAGTAGATACGCAGTATTTT
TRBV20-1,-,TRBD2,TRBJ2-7,CSASSGSSYEQYF,TGCAGTGCTAGTAGCGGGTCCTCCTACGAGCAGTACTTC
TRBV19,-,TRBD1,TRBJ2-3,CASSSDRDTQYF,TGTGCCAGTAGTTCGGACAGGGATACGCAGTATTTT
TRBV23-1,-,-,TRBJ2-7,CASSPGGGHSIPSYEQYF,TGCGCCAGCAGTCCGGGCGGGGGACACTCAATACCCTCCTACGAGCAGTACTTC
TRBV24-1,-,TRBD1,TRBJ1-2,CATSDTPDRGDYGYTF,TGTGCCACCAGTGATACACCGGACAGGGGAGACTATGGCTACACCTTC
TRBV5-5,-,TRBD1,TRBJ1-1,CASSPAGTVEAFF,TGTGCCAGCAGCCCTGCCGGGACAGTCGAAGCTTTCTTT
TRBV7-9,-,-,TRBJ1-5,CASSLKDTTQPQHF,TGTGCCAGCAGCTTAAAGGACACCACTCAGCCCCAGCATTTT
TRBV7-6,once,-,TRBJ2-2,CASSHSAGTLNTGELFF,TGTGCCAGCAGCCACTCCGCCGGGACACTGAACACCGGGGAGCTGTTTTTT
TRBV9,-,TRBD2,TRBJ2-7,CASSPSGGALYEQYF,TGTGCCAGCAGTCCTAGCGGGGGGGCCTTATACGAGCAGTACTTC
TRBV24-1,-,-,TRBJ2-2,CATRQNFAGELFF,TGTGCCACGCGACAGAATTTTGCCGGGGAGCTGTTTTTT
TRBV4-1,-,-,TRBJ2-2,CASSQGLGVRELFF,TGCGCCAGCAGTCAAGGTTTGGGGGTTCGGGAGCTGTTTTTT
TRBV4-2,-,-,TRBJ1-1,CASSPKQGGNTEAFF,TGTGCCAGCAGCCCCAAGCAGGGAGGGAACACTGAAGCTTTCTTT
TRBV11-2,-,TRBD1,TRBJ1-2,CASARVGGGRNYGYTF,TGTGCCAGCGCGCGAGTAGGGGGCGGCCGGAACTATGGCTACACCTTC
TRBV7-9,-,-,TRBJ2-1,CASSLTLRNNEQFF,TGTGCCAGCAGCTTAACTCTAAGAAACAATGAGCAGTTCTTC
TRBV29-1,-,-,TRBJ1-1,CSVGSGWTLNTEAFF,TGCAGCGTTGGCAGCGGGTGGACGTTGAACACTGAAGCTTTCTTT
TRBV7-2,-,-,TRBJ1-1,CASSFIEGLTEAFF,TGTGCCAGCAGCTTCATCGAAGGTCTCACTGAAGCTTTCTTT
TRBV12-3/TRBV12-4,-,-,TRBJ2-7,CASTNSYEQYF,TGTGCCAGCACCAACTCATACGAGCAGTACTTC
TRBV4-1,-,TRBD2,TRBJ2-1,CASSQPTSGRREQFF,TGCGCCAGCAGCCAGCCGACTAGCGGGAGGCGTGAGCAGTTCTTC
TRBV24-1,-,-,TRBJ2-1,CATSVSGGISYNEQFF,TGTGCCACCAGTGTTTCAGGGGGGATCTCCTACAATGAGCAGTTCTTC
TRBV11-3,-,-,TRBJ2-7,CASSLDSQGGSYEQYF,TGTGCCAGCAGCTTAGATTCCCAGGGGGGTTCCTACGAGCAGTACTTC
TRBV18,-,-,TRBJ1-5,CASSPGQKGQPQHF,TGTGCCAGCTCACCAGGTCAGAAAGGCCAGCCCCAGCATTTT
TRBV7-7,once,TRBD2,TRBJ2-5,CASSRGLAGPQETQYF,TGTGCTAGCAGCAGGGGACTAGCGGGACCACAAGAGACCCAGTACTTC
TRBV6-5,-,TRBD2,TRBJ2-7,CASSSPTSGYEQYF,TGTGCCAGCAGTTCTCCGACTAGCGGCTACGAGCAGTACTTC
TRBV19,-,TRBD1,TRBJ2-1,CASSIWTGRNEQFF,TGTGCCAGTAGTATTTGGACAGGGCGAAATGAGCAGTTCTTC
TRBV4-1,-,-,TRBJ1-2,CASSQDRMYLFGYTF,TGCGCCAGCAGCCAAGATAGGATGTACCTCTTTGGCTACACCTTC